Presented here are 26 T cell receptor beta chains from one specimen sequenced in a study of tumor-infiltrating lymphocytes in oesophageal squamous cell carcinoma. TCRdb redid the calling of the PCR reads with MiXCR, one entry per CDR3 protein. The sample yields 17,000 or so distinct CDR3 sequences, 47% seen once. The sample comprised normal esophageal tissue next to the tumor. These TCRs come from a female donor with esophageal squamous cell carcinoma.

This sequence joins TRBV7-2 and TRBJ2-2, with 9 bases identical to TRBD2. V lost 1 base and J lost 6; bases outside the gene matches: 6. The V gene's germline CDR1 is SGHTA and CDR2 FQGNSA. The CDR3 consists of 16 residues. The CDR3 bases are TGTGCCAGCAGCTTAGGTAGCGGGAGAAGGTCCGGGGAGCTGTTTTTT. It codes for CASSLGSGRRSGELFF. Full variable domain (rest looked up from reference TRBV7-2 and TRBJ2-2): GAGVSQSPSNKVTEKGKDVELRCDPISGHTALYWYRQSLGQGLEFLIYFQGNSAPDKSGLPSDRFSAERTGGSVSTLTIQRTQQEDSAVYLCASSLGSGRRSGELFFGEGSRLTVL.

The gene calls are TRBV7-9 and TRBJ2-7; TRBD1 aligns across 11 bases. The ends lost 1 base at V and 3 bases at J; junction bases unmatched: 2. Germline V gene data show CDR1 as SEHNR and CDR2 as FQNEAQ (reference sequence). The CDR3 length is 15 residues. For the CDR3, the DNA is TGTGCCAGCAGCTTAGGAGGGACAGGGGGCTACGAGCAGTACTTC. It translates to CASSLGGTGGYEQYF.

A note on this clonotype: A read error is likely, as this CDR3 ends without the conserved phenylalanine or tryptophan. The DNA is omitted, as the CDR3 cannot be located on it reliably, and the CDR3 follows TCRdb's listing. This rearrangement joins TRBV6-6 to TRBJ2-2. The CDR3 has 9 amino acids, counting both end residues. Germline V gives CDR1 MNHNY, CDR2 SVGAGI (reference sequence). CDR3 in amino acids: CASSYSLEA.

The rearrangement joins TRBV5-4 to TRBJ2-7; 11 nucleotides match TRBD2. Germline CDR1 and CDR2: SGHNT and YYREEE (reference sequence). V dropped 4 bases and J dropped 1; count of bases not matched to a gene: 13. The CDR3 is made up of 18 amino acids. The DNA for the CDR3 is TGTGCCAGCAGCCAGGGACAGAGCATAGCGGGAGGGTCCTACGAGCAGTACTTC. Residues: CASSQGQSIAGGSYEQYF.

The DNA for the CDR3 is TGTGCCATCAGGGCGACAGGGGCCTACGAGCAGTACTTC. Translation: CAIRATGAYEQYF. The chain carries TRBV10-3 and TRBJ2-7; 8 nucleotides line up with TRBD1. CDR3 length: 13 residues. After removal of 6 bases from V and 2 bases from J, the junction contained 3 bases not matched to a gene. Germline V lookup: CDR1 ENHRY, CDR2 SYGVKD.

The V call is TRBV7-3, the J call TRBJ2-3; tentative D call: TRBD2 (5 bases). The CDR3 length is 15 residues. From germline, CDR1 is SGHTA and CDR2 FQGTGA. V was trimmed by 0 bases and J by 2 bases, leaving 9 bases between them. The CDR3 region is CASSLTSDTTDTQYF. The DNA for the CDR3 is TGTGCCAGCAGCTTAACTAGCGACACCACAGATACGCAGTATTTT.

The rearrangement joins TRBV11-2 to TRBJ2-7; D ambiguous. This CDR3 is 12 amino acids long. Trimming left V 0 bases short and J 10 bases short, with 10 bases between. Germline values: CDR1 SGHAT, CDR2 FQNNGV. CDR3 sequence reads: CASSLDLGTQYF. The CDR3 DNA sequence: TGTGCCAGCAGCTTAGATCTTGGAACCCAGTACTTC. The whole variable domain, remainder taken from reference TRBV11-2 and TRBJ2-7, is EAGVAQSPRYKIIEKRQSVAFWCNPISGHATLYWYQQILGQGPKLLIQFQNNGVVDDSQLPKDRFSAERLKGVDSTLKIQPAKLEDSAVYLCASSLDLGTQYFGPGTRLTVT.

V is TRBV11-2 and J is TRBJ2-5; 9 positions agree with TRBD2. The DNA end is a closer match to TRBJ2-7, so the J assignment may be wrong. The CDR3 runs to 15 residues. Per the germline V gene, CDR1 is SGHAT and CDR2 is FQNNGV. The CDR3 reads CASSNALAGAHEQYF. In DNA, the CDR3 is TGTGCCAGCAGCAACGCGTTAGCGGGAGCCCACGAGCAGTACTTC.

As concerns this clonotype: This likely comes from a read error, as the CDR3 has no conserved phenylalanine or tryptophan at its end. No DNA is shown, since the ends of the CDR3 on it are uncertain; the CDR3 is the one TCRdb lists. This rearrangement joins TRBV7-2 to TRBJ2-7; the D call in the table, TRBD1, was not verified against the DNA. Germline CDR1 and CDR2: SGHTA and FQGNSA. Termini included, the CDR3 measures 16 amino acids. The CDR3 loop is CASSFPESSYEQYFGS.

For this clonotype: This could be a read error, since a much larger clone is one nucleotide away. The chain joins TRBV7-2 to TRBJ2-7, with TRBD1 matching over 7 bases. This CDR3 contains 14 residues. Per the germline V gene, CDR1 is SGHTA and CDR2 is FQGNSA. CDR3 DNA sequence: TGTGCCAGCAGCACGGACAGGCAATCCTACGCGCAGTACTTC. This sequence encodes CASSTDRQSYAQYF.

The sample holds many counts of this clonotype. The J gene is TRBJ2-5, the V gene TRBV10-1; TRBD2 aligns across 10 bases. Germline-derived CDR1 and CDR2 are WNHNN and SYGVQD (reference sequence). CDR3 length equals 13 residues. V lost 6 bases, J lost 5 bases, and 3 bases stayed unmatched. CDR3 sequence: CASRLSGGETQYF. The DNA of the CDR3 is TGCGCCAGCAGGCTTAGCGGGGGGGAGACCCAGTACTTC.

This clonotype is medium-sized in the sample. The chain links TRBV7-9 to TRBJ2-5; D is ambiguous. The CDR3 is 15 residues long. Germline loops: CDR1 SEHNR, CDR2 FQNEAQ (reference sequence). V shed 0 bases and J shed 2 bases, with 10 bases lying between them. CDR3 DNA: TGTGCCAGCAGCTTAGCGGGAAGGGATCAAGAGACCCAGTACTTC. Protein product: CASSLAGRDQETQYF.

This clonotype counts as medium-sized. This may be a read error, as it is one base from a much larger clone. The genes are TRBV27 and TRBJ2-5; 7 nucleotides match TRBD1. There are 16 residues in the CDR3. The J segment lost 11 bases and the V segment lost 6 bases, leaving 21 bases of the junction unmatched. Germline assignment: CDR1 MNHEY and CDR2 SMNVEV (reference sequence). The CDR3 coding sequence is TGTGCCAGCAGCCTAGGAGGACAGGCGTTCTACAATGAGCAGTACTTC. Protein: CASSLGGQAFYNEQYF.

V gene TRBV7-9 combines with J gene TRBJ1-5; the D is unclear. The CDR3 covers 14 residues. Trimming took off 5 bases at V and 1 base at J, with 9 bases between the two ends. Germline V CDR1 and CDR2: SEHNR, FQNEAQ (reference sequence). The CDR3 spells CASSAAVSNQPQHF. CDR3 sequence (DNA): TGTGCCAGCAGCGCGGCAGTGAGCAATCAGCCCCAGCATTTT.

Concerning this clonotype itself: The missing conserved phenylalanine or tryptophan at the end of this CDR3 makes a read error likely. Because the CDR3's place on the DNA is in doubt, the DNA is left out and the CDR3 is given as listed by TCRdb. V usage is TRBV7-2 and J usage is TRBJ2-7; the D call in the table, TRBD2, was not verified against the DNA. Germline V lookup: CDR1 SGHTA, CDR2 FQGNSA. The CDR3 is 16 amino acids in total, end residues counted. The CDR3 here is CASTLAAGANEQYFGS.

This clonotype is large in the sample. The rearrangement uses TRBV7-2 and TRBJ2-3; the D is unclear. The CDR3 extends over 12 amino acids. Germline V gene lookup returns CDR1 SGHTA and CDR2 FQGNSA. V was clipped by 8 bases and J by 4 bases, with 10 bases between them. CDR3 loop: CASGLSADTQYF. The CDR3 DNA reads TGTGCCAGCGGCCTATCGGCAGATACGCAGTATTTT.

This clonotype was seen only a few times. The CDR3 nucleotides read TGTGCCAGCAGTTCGGACAGGGGCGACCTTAATCCTAACTATGGCTACACCTTC. Encoded protein: CASSSDRGDLNPNYGYTF. The chain uses TRBV6-1 and TRBJ1-2, with 9 positions matching TRBD1. The junction had 13 bases not matched to a gene; V was cut back by 5 bases and J by 0 bases. CDR3 length: 18 amino acids. CDR1 and CDR2 (germline): MNHNS, SASEGT.

In regard to this clonotype: A much larger clone lies one base from this, so it may be a read error. This chain joins TRBV27 and TRBJ1-1; D may be TRBD1 or TRBD2 (6 bases each). The end of the DNA fits TRBJ2-1 better, so the J call may be wrong. The CDR3 runs 12 residues. Per germline, CDR1 MNHEY and CDR2 SMNVEV (reference sequence). The CDR3 sequence is CASTGANYEQFF. CDR3 DNA: TGTGCCAGCACGGGGGCTAACTACGAGCAGTTCTTC.

Comment on this clonotype: Germline and junction disagree at one end, which may indicate a read error. The chain joins TRBV27 to TRBJ2-5, with a possible D match to TRBD2 (6 bases). This CDR3 contains 11 residues. The germline V gene has CDR1 MNHEY and CDR2 SMNVEV (reference sequence). CDR3 sequence: CTSNIRGEQYF. CDR3 nucleotide sequence: TGTACCAGCAATATCCGCGGGGAGCAGTACTTC.

The V gene is TRBV12-3 or TRBV12-4, the J gene TRBJ2-7; D unresolved. The J call is uncertain, as TRBJ1-2 better fits the DNA end. This CDR3 region has 16 residues. The CDR3 spells CASSLSGRNRNYGYTF. CDR3 nucleotide sequence: TGTGCCAGCAGCCTAAGCGGACGTAACCGTAACTATGGCTACACCTTC.

This clonotype has just a few counts. The V call is TRBV7-2, the J call TRBJ2-3; possibly TRBD1 for D (6 bases). The CDR3 covers 13 residues. Germline assignment: CDR1 SGHTA and CDR2 FQGNSA. V dropped 2 bases and J dropped 10 bases, with 13 bases sitting between them. The CDR3 nucleotides are TGTGCCAGCAGCTTATCCCCAGGGGATCCGCAGTATTTT. Its protein product is CASSLSPGDPQYF.

This clonotype was observed a handful of times. The chain links TRBV7-9 to TRBJ2-5; the match to TRBD1 covers 7 bases. Per germline, CDR1 SEHNR and CDR2 FQNEAQ (reference sequence). The CDR3 runs to 15 residues. V was pared by 5 bases and J by 7 bases, with 13 bases of the junction left unmatched. CDR3 nucleotides: TGTGCCAGCAGCGGCCCGGGACAGCGGACGGGGACCCAGTACTTC. Protein sequence: CASSGPGQRTGTQYF.

CDR3 sequence: CASSSPGHFPYEQYF. CDR3 DNA sequence: TGTGCCAGCAGTTCCCCGGGACATTTTCCCTACGAGCAGTACTTC. This chain uses TRBV28 with TRBJ2-7, with a tentative D call TRBD1 (6 bases). V lost 4 bases to trimming and J lost 2 bases, with 15 bases between them. The germline V gene encodes CDR1 MDHEN and CDR2 SYDVKM. This CDR3 comprises 15 residues.

This clonotype qualifies as medium-sized. This chain links TRBV6-1 with TRBJ1-2; D is perhaps TRBD1 (5 bases). Trimming removed 4 bases at V and 3 bases at J, with 9 bases between. Germline CDR1 MNHNS, CDR2 SASEGT. The CDR3 spans 13 residues. The CDR3 sequence is CASSVGRDYGYTF. The CDR3 nucleotides read TGTGCCAGCAGTGTGGGCAGGGACTATGGCTACACCTTC.

This clonotype showed up many times. The chain combines TRBV19 with TRBJ2-4, with D tentatively TRBD2 (6 bases). V lost 3 bases to trimming and J lost 4 bases, with 10 bases between them. The germline V gene encodes CDR1 LNHDA and CDR2 SQIVND (reference sequence). The CDR3 totals 14 residues. The CDR3, as DNA: TGTGCCAGTAGTATTAGGGGACTTAAAAACATTCAGTACTTC. It yields the protein CASSIRGLKNIQYF.

The chain joins TRBV7-2 to TRBJ1-1; TRBD1 might be the D (6 bases). The V end was cut by 2 bases, the J end by 1 base, with 20 bases between. Per germline, CDR1 SGHTA and CDR2 FQGNSA. The CDR3 totals 18 residues. CDR3 bases: TGTGCCAGCAGCTTATTTTTGGTTGGGGGCAGGAGGAACACTGAAGCTTTCTTT. Amino acids: CASSLFLVGGRRNTEAFF.